Below, one T cell receptor beta chain is given with its context. The sample is drawn from a study of monozygotic twins with inflammatory bowel disease. The template switching step added UMIs that contained a 6-nucleotide sample barcode. TCRdb reworked the 5' RACE reads into one entry per CDR3 protein, no DNA. With approximately 150,000 distinct CDR3 sequences in the sample, the ten largest clones hold less than 8%. Germline V CDR1 and CDR2: ENHRY, SYGVKD. CDR3 length: 16 residues. The sequencing input was blood. The chain has TRBV10-3 and TRBJ2-7; TCRdb's assignment of TRBD2 cannot be checked, as there is no DNA. The TCR sequence derives from a human donor with ulcerative colitis or Crohn's disease, or a healthy co-twin of an affected twin (not recorded which). This CDR3 is CAISSLPRLAVYEQYF.